One sample yielded the 8 T cell receptor beta chains listed below, sequenced in a study of regulatory T cells in long-lasting Graves disease. Noted time point: newly diagnosed GD, antithyroid drugs for less than 3 months. The TCR library was made from RNA that had been extracted from PBMCs in TRIzol. Building the TCR beta libraries relied on iRepertoire HTBI primers, and CDR3 regions underwent Arm-PCR. One entry per CDR3 protein, called by TCRdb with MiXCR from the multiplex PCR reads. The data contain 500,000 or so distinct CDR3 sequences, roughly 16% of them singletons. These records were also assigned to another study, of T cells in Graves' hyperthyroidism and ophthalmopathy.

Sample: peripheral blood mononuclear cells (PBMCs), taken at new diagnosis, from a patient treated with antithyroid drugs. All receptors derive from a woman aged 35-65 years with Graves disease.

This clonotype was found a few times. The rearrangement joins TRBV28 to TRBJ1-1, with D hard to call. Per the germline V gene, CDR1 is MDHEN and CDR2 is SYDVKM. V was cut by 6 bases and J by 0 bases, with 14 bases left in between. CDR3 length: 15 amino acids. This CDR3 is CASSFVEQLNTEAFF. In DNA form, the CDR3 reads TGTGCCAGCAGCTTTGTGGAACAGCTGAACACTGAAGCTTTCTTT. Full variable domain (remainder filled in from reference TRBV28 and TRBJ1-1): DVKVTQSSRYLVKRTGEKVFLECVQDMDHENMFWYRQDPGLGLRLIYFSYDVKMKEKGDIPEGYSVSREKKERFSLILESASTNQTSMYLCASSFVEQLNTEAFFGQGTRLTVV.

The gene calls are TRBV5-1 and TRBJ2-1; TRBD2 aligns across 9 bases. V gave up 0 bases and J gave up 8 bases; unmatched junction bases: 9. This CDR3 is built from 16 residues. CDR1 is SGHRS and CDR2 is YFSETQ in the germline V gene. The DNA for the CDR3 is TGCGCCAGCAGCTTGGTCCTAGCGGGGCTCTCGGATGAGCAGTTCTTC. Its translation is CASSLVLAGLSDEQFF.

This clonotype has ten or more counts. The rearrangement links TRBV2 to TRBJ1-2; D not resolved. Between the trimmed V and J ends, which lost 5 bases and 3 bases, there was a span of 13 bases. This CDR3 spans 14 amino acids. Germline CDR1 SNHLY, CDR2 FYNNEI. The CDR3 nucleotides read TGTGCCAGCAGTACGAAGACATCTCACTATGGCTACACCTTC. Amino acid sequence: CASSTKTSHYGYTF.

This clonotype came up many times. V is TRBV6-5 and J is TRBJ2-3, with 9 positions matching TRBD1. V shed 0 bases, J shed 3 bases, and the junction held 1 base outside the gene matches. CDR1 is MNHEY and CDR2 is SVGAGI in the germline V gene. CDR3 length: 15 residues. CDR3 nucleotide sequence: TGTGCCAGCAGTTACTCTGGACAGGGGACAGATACGCAGTATTTT. It encodes CASSYSGQGTDTQYF.

The V gene is TRBV6-5, the J gene TRBJ1-1, with D possibly matching TRBD1 (6 bases). Trimming removed 4 bases from V and 0 bases from J, with 15 bases in between. The CDR3 contains 16 residues. Germline V gene data show CDR1 as MNHEY and CDR2 as SVGAGI. The CDR3 protein is CASSFRRGGLNTEAFF. The CDR3 DNA follows: TGTGCCAGCAGTTTTCGTAGGGGGGGACTGAACACTGAAGCTTTCTTT.

This chain joins TRBV4-2 and TRBJ2-5; the D gene is possibly TRBD1 (7 bases). Between the trimmed V and J ends, which lost 5 bases and 1 base, there was a span of 11 bases. CDR3 length: 14 residues. In germline, CDR1 is LGHNA, CDR2 YNFKEQ. The CDR3 DNA follows: TGTGCCAGCAGCGCGGGACAGCCCCAAGAGACCCAGTACTTC. It yields the protein CASSAGQPQETQYF.

The sample holds many counts of this clonotype. The chain recombines TRBV3-1 with TRBJ1-2; D call uncertain. V shed 6 bases and J shed 8 bases, with 16 bases lying between them. The length of the CDR3 is 13 residues. The germline gives CDR1 LGHDT, CDR2 YNNKEL (reference sequence). CDR3 residues: CASSLTGSEGYTF. The CDR3 DNA sequence: TGTGCCAGCAGTCTTACCGGGAGCGAGGGCTACACCTTC.

This clonotype showed up many times. The chain is built from TRBV3-1 and TRBJ1-1; tentative D call: TRBD1 (6 bases). The CDR3 extends over 15 amino acids. CDR1 and CDR2 from the germline V gene are LGHDT and YNNKEL (reference sequence). V was trimmed by 4 bases and J by 0 bases, leaving 12 bases between them. DNA for the CDR3: TGTGCCAGCAGCCCGGGGGGCCGGTTGAACACTGAAGCTTTCTTT. Its protein product is CASSPGGRLNTEAFF.